The TCR beta chain described here comes from a study of spatial heterogeneity in lung cancer. TCRdb reprocessed the 5' RACE reads with MiXCR, giving one entry per CDR3 protein. Among some 100,000 distinct CDR3 sequences listed, 9.5% to 15% were seen once. V lost 6 bases, J lost 9 bases, and 12 bases stayed unmatched. Germline assignment: CDR1 MDHEN and CDR2 SYDVKM. This CDR3 is built from 14 residues. This sample's time point: sample taken at primary tumor resection. Whole RNA came from tumor, nontumor lung or frozen PBMC and was sequenced without being sorted. This clonotype was counted only a few times.

The sequence derives from a male donor with early-stage non-small cell lung cancer. The chain uses TRBV28 and TRBJ2-5, with 8 bases fitting TRBD2. This specimen consisted of PBMCs, obtained at surgery. CDR3 residues: CASSPTSAVVAQYF. The CDR3 DNA is TGTGCCAGCAGCCCGACTAGCGCGGTGGTGGCCCAGTACTTC.